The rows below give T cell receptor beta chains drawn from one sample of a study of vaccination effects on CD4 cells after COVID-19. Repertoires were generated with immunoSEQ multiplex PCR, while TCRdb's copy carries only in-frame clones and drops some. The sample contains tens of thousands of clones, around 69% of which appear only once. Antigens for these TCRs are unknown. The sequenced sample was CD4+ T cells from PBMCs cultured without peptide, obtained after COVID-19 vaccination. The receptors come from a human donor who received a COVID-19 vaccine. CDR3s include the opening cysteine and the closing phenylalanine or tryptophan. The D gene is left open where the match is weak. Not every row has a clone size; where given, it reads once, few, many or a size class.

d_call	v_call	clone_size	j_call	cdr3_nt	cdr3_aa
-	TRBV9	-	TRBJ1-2	TGTGCCAGCAGCGTAGCCCCCGAGGGACGAGGCTACACCTTC	CASSVAPEGRGYTF
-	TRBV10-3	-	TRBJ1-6	TGTGCCATCAGTGAGAGGCAGGGACGTAATTCACCCCTCCACTTT	CAISERQGRNSPLHF
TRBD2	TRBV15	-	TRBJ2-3	TGTGCCACCAGCGAAAATACCGGGACTATCACAGATACGCAGTATTTT	CATSENTGTITDTQYF
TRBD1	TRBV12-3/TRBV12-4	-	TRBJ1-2	TGTGCCAGCAGTTTAGGGACAGGCAATGGCTACACCTTC	CASSLGTGNGYTF
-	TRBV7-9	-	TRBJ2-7	TGTGCCAGCAGCTTAGTGGGCGACTACGAGCAGTACTTC	CASSLVGDYEQYF
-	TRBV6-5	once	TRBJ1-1	TGTGCCAGCAGTAACAGGCGCAACACTGAAGCTTTCTTT	CASSNRRNTEAFF
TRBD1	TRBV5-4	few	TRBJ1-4	TGTGCCAGCAGACGGACAGGAACTAATGAAAAACTGTTTTTT	CASRRTGTNEKLFF
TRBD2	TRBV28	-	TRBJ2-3	TGTGCCAGCAGTTTAAAGGTAGCGGGAGGCTCAGATACGCAGTATTTT	CASSLKVAGGSDTQYF
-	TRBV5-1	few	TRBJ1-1	TGCGCCAGCAGCTTAACAGGGATGACTGAAGCTTTCTTT	CASSLTGMTEAFF
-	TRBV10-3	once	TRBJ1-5	TGTGCCATCAGGGGGGATAGCAATCAGCCCCAGCATTTT	CAIRGDSNQPQHF
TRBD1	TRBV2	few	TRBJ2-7	TGTGCCAGCAGTGAAGGAGACAGGGTAGGAAGGTCCTACTTC	CASSEGDRVGRSYF
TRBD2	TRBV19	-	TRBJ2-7	TGTGCCAGTAGTATAGATGGGACTAGTCGGGGCGAGCAGTACTTC	CASSIDGTSRGEQYF
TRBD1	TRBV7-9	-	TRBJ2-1	TGTGCCAGCAGACGACCGACAGGGTACAATGAGCAGTTCTTC	CASRRPTGYNEQFF
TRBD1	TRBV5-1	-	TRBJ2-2	TGCGCCAGCAGCCCCAGATCCGGGACAGCCACCGGGGAGCTGTTTTTT	CASSPRSGTATGELFF
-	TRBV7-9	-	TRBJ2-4	TGTGCCAGCAGCTTATTGGGGGGCTTGGCCAAAAACATTCAGTACTTC	CASSLLGGLAKNIQYF
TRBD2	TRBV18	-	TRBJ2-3	TGTGCCAGCTCACGGCTAGCGGGGTTTACGCAGTATTTT	CASSRLAGFTQYF
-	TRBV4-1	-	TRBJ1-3	TGCGCCAGCAGCCGAGCCCGGGGGCCTCTCACCTCTGGAAACACCATATATTTT	CASSRARGPLTSGNTIYF
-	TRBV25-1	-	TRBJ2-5	TGTGCCAGCAGTGGAGGGGTCGGGACCCAGTACTTC	CASSGGVGTQYF
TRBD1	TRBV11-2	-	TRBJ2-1	TGTGCCAGCAGCTTAGGGGACAGGGGGCGCCTTTCAAATGAGCAGTTCTTC	CASSLGDRGRLSNEQFF
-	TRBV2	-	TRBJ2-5	TGTGCCAGCAGTGTTGACAGGCTGAGGGAGACCCAGTACTTC	CASSVDRLRETQYF
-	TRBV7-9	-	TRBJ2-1	TGTGCCAGCAGCCCAGAGGGGTTTCTTCAGTTCTTC	CASSPEGFLQFF
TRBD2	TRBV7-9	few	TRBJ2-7	TGTGCCAGCAGCTCCGGACTAGCGGGAGCCGAGCAGTACTTC	CASSSGLAGAEQYF
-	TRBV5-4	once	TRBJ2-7	TGTGCCAGCAGCTTGGGCGTAGGACAGAGCTCCTACGAGCAGTACTTC	CASSLGVGQSSYEQYF
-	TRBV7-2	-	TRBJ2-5	TGTGCCAGCAGCCCGATGCGGACAGTACAAGAGACCCAGTACTTC	CASSPMRTVQETQYF
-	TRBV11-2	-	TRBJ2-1	TGTGCCAGCAGCTTACTGCAGTGGAACAATGAGCAGTTCTTC	CASSLLQWNNEQFF
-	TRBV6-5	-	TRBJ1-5	TGTGCCAGCAGTTTATCAGAGGGGCCGCATTTT	CASSLSEGPHF
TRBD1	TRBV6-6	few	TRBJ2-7	TGTGCCAGCGGCCGGGACAGGGGGCTTTACGAGCAGTACTTC	CASGRDRGLYEQYF
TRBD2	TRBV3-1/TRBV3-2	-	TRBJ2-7	TGTGCCAGCAGCCAAGTTTGGGGGGGGTTTGCCTACGAGCAGTACTTC	CASSQVWGGFAYEQYF
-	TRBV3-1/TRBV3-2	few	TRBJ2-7	TGTGCCAGCAGTTGGACTACCTACGAGCAGTACTTC	CASSWTTYEQYF
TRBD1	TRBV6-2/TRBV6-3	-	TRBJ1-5	TGTGCCAGCAGTCGACAGGGGATTGGGCCCCAGCATTTT	CASSRQGIGPQHF
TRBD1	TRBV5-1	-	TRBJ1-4	TGCGCCAGCAGCTTGACAGGGGCGCGGGGAAAACTGTTTTTT	CASSLTGARGKLFF
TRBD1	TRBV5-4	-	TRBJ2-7	TGTGCCAGCAGCTCCGGACAGGGTACCTACGAGCAGTACTTC	CASSSGQGTYEQYF
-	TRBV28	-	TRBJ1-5	TGTGCCAGCAGTTTAGAGTTGGGCAATCAGCCCCAGCATTTT	CASSLELGNQPQHF
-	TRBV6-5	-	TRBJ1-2	TGTGCCAGCAGTTACTCAAGGGAGAATGGCTACACCTTC	CASSYSRENGYTF
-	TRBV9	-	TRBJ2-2	TGTGCCACCGGACCTCCGGGGACCGGGGAGCTGTTTTTT	CATGPPGTGELFF
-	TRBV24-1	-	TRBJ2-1	TGTGCCACCAGTCCGAACACCAATGAGCAGTTCTTC	CATSPNTNEQFF
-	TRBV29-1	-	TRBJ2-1	TGCAGCGTTGAAGATCGGCCGCCCCACGAGCAGTTCTTC	CSVEDRPPHEQFF
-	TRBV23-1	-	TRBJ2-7	TGCGCCAGCTCCCCCGAGGGCAGGAGCCCCTACGAGCAGTACTTC	CASSPEGRSPYEQYF
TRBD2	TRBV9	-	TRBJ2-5	TGTGCCAGCAGCCCGATGAGCGGGGGGCGGGAGACCCAGTACTTC	CASSPMSGGRETQYF
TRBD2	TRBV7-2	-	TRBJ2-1	TGTGCCAGCAGCTTATTAGCGGGTGGTTACAATGAGCAGTTCTTC	CASSLLAGGYNEQFF
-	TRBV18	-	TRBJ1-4	TGTGCCAGCTCACCCTACAGGGCGGCGACTAATGAAAAACTGTTTTTT	CASSPYRAATNEKLFF
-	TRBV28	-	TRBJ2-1	TGTGCCAGCAGTTCACCCCACGATCGAGCCTACAATGAGCAGTTCTTC	CASSSPHDRAYNEQFF
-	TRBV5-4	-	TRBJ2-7	TGTGCCAGCAGCTTGGGGGGAACTGGGATCGAGCAGTACTTC	CASSLGGTGIEQYF
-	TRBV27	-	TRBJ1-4	TGTGCCAGCAGTTCAAGATGGTTTTTT	CASSSRWFF
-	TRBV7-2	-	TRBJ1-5	TGTGCCAGCAGCAGGGGACCCCCAGAGCCCCAGCATTTT	CASSRGPPEPQHF
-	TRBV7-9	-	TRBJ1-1	TGTGCCAGCAGCCCGACGGTCCCGGGAGCTTTCTTT	CASSPTVPGAFF
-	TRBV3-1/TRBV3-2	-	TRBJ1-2	TGTGCCAGCAGCCACCGGGGCGCATACTATGGCTACACCTTC	CASSHRGAYYGYTF
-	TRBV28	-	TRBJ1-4	TGTGCCAGCAGTTTAATACGGGAAAAACTGTTTTTT	CASSLIREKLFF
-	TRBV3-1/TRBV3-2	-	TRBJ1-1	TGTGCCAGCAGCCGCTGGGGCACTGAAGCTTTCTTT	CASSRWGTEAFF
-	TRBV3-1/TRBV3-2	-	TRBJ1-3	TGTGCCAGCAGCCATTGGGGGCCCCATCGACCCTCTGGAAACACCATATATTTT	CASSHWGPHRPSGNTIYF
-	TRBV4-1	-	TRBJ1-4	TGCGCCAGCAGCCAAGTAGGGCGCGCAACTAATGAAAAACTGTTTTTT	CASSQVGRATNEKLFF
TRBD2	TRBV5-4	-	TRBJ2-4	TGTGCCAGCAGCTTGTACGGACTAGCGGGAGCATCGGCCAAAAACATTCAGTACTTC	CASSLYGLAGASAKNIQYF
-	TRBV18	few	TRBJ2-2	TGTGCCAGCTCACCCGGCGTCGGGGCCGGGGAGCTGTTTTTT	CASSPGVGAGELFF
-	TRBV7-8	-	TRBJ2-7	TGTGCCAGCAGCTTTCAGCAGTTCTACGAGCAGTACTTC	CASSFQQFYEQYF
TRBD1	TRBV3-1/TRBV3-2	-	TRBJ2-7	TGTGCCAGCAGCCAAGGGGACAGGGGGTACGAGCAGTACTTC	CASSQGDRGYEQYF
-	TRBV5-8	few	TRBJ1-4	TGTGCCAGCAGCTTGATGCAGGGACAAAATGAAAAACTGTTTTTT	CASSLMQGQNEKLFF
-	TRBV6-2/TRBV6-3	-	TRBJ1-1	TGTGCCAGCAGTCTAACAAGGACAAACACTGAAGCTTTCTTT	CASSLTRTNTEAFF
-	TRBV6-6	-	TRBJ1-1	TGTGCCAGCAGTTACCCGGACCGAGAAGCTTTCTTT	CASSYPDREAFF